These T cell receptor beta chains were read from a single sample in a study of blood T cell repertoires in COVID-19. Sequencing was performed with immunoSEQ multiplex PCR; in TCRdb, only in-frame clones are kept and a portion is missing. The table has roughly 110,000 clones, around 82% seen once. The sample consisted of peripheral blood. These receptor sequences come from a human donor in a cohort sampled during active COVID-19. CDR3s include the opening cysteine and the closing phenylalanine or tryptophan. Each record gives: CDR3 length, V gene, clone size, J gene, D gene, CDR3 DNA, CDR3 protein. A D gene is named only where the DNA matches it firmly. The size field is filled for only some rows; it gives once, few, many or a size class.

15,TRBV18,NA,TRBJ1-5,NA,TGTGCCAGCTCACCGCTTGAGGGGAGGGAGCAGCCCCAGCATTTT,CASSPLEGREQPQHF
14,TRBV15,NA,TRBJ1-4,NA,TGTGCCACCAGCAGAGGGAGGTACGGCGAAAAACTGTTTTTT,CATSRGRYGEKLFF
15,TRBV2,few,TRBJ2-1,TRBD2,TGTGCCAGCAGACTAGCGGACCGTCAGGGGAATGAGCAGTTCTTC,CASRLADRQGNEQFF
15,TRBV5-4,NA,TRBJ2-1,NA,TGTGCCAGCAGCTTGGGACAGGTTGCCTACAATGAGCAGTTCTTC,CASSLGQVAYNEQFF
11,TRBV6-5,NA,TRBJ1-2,NA,TGTGCCAGCGGGAGGAACTATGGCTACACCTTC,CASGRNYGYTF
15,TRBV7-6,NA,TRBJ2-5,TRBD1,TGTGCCAGCAGCTTAAGACAGGGTAACCAAGAGACCCAGTACTTC,CASSLRQGNQETQYF
14,TRBV5-1,NA,TRBJ1-2,NA,TGCGCCAGCAGCCTCTCGCGGGAAGAACGTGGCTACACCTTC,CASSLSREERGYTF
15,TRBV27,NA,TRBJ1-2,NA,TGTGCCAGCAGAACAGGGAGAACACCCAACTATGGCTACACCTTC,CASRTGRTPNYGYTF
17,TRBV28,NA,TRBJ1-3,TRBD1,TGTGCCAGCAGTCCCTCCTTGGGACAGGGAGCAGGAAACACCATATATTTT,CASSPSLGQGAGNTIYF
15,TRBV30,NA,TRBJ1-3,NA,TGTGCCTGGAGTGTACTAACCCCCTCTGGAAACACCATATATTTT,CAWSVLTPSGNTIYF
15,TRBV27,NA,TRBJ1-6,NA,TGTGCCAGCAGTTTATTAGGGAGTTGGGATTCACCCCTCCACTTT,CASSLLGSWDSPLHF
20,TRBV24-1,NA,TRBJ2-1,TRBD2,TGTGCCACCAGTGATTTGCCGGGACTAGCGGGAGCGGGGGGTTACAATGAGCAGTTCTTC,CATSDLPGLAGAGGYNEQFF
13,TRBV18,NA,TRBJ2-7,NA,TGTGCCAGCTCACCAAACAGAGCCTACGAGCAGTACTTC,CASSPNRAYEQYF
15,TRBV6-5,NA,TRBJ1-2,NA,TGTGCCAGCAGTTACAGGACTGGGGCTAACTATGGCTACACCTTC,CASSYRTGANYGYTF
15,TRBV10-3,once,TRBJ1-1,TRBD1,TGTGCCATCAGTGAGTCATCAGGGGGGAACACTGAAGCTTTCTTT,CAISESSGGNTEAFF
18,TRBV4-1,NA,TRBJ2-3,TRBD2,TGCGCCAGCAGCCAAGAGTACGGGTCTAGCGGATACACAGATACGCAGTATTTT,CASSQEYGSSGYTDTQYF
17,TRBV5-5,once,TRBJ2-2,TRBD2,TGTGCCAGCAGCTGGACTAGCGGGAGGGCGGACACCGGGGAGCTGTTTTTT,CASSWTSGRADTGELFF
15,TRBV6-5,NA,TRBJ1-2,NA,TGTGCCAGCCTAAAGTCCCGGGGAGCGGGATATGGCTACACCTTC,CASLKSRGAGYGYTF
13,TRBV5-1,few,TRBJ2-7,TRBD1,TGCGCCAGCTTCCCTGGGACAGGGTACGAGCAGTACTTC,CASFPGTGYEQYF
18,TRBV7-2,once,TRBJ2-2,NA,TGTGCCAGCAGCTTAGTCTATCGGGGGGCGTCGAACACCGGGGAGCTGTTTTTT,CASSLVYRGASNTGELFF